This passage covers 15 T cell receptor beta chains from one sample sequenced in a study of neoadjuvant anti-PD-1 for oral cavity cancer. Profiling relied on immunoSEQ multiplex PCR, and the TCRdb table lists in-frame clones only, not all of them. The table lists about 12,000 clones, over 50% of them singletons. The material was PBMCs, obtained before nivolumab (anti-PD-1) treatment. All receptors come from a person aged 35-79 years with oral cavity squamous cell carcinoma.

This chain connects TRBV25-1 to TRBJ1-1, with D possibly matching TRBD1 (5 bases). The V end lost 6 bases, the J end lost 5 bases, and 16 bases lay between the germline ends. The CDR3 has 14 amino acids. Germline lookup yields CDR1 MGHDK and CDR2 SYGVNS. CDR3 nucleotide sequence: TGTGCCAGCAGGACCCCGGGGGAAGGGACTGAAGCTTTCTTT. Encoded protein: CASRTPGEGTEAFF.

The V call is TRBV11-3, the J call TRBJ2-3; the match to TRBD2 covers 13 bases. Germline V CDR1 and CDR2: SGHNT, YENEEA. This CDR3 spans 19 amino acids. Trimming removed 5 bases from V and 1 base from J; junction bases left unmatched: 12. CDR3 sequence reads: CASSPGTSGAPRGTDTQYF. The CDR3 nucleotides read TGTGCCAGCAGCCCGGGGACTAGCGGGGCACCCAGAGGCACAGATACGCAGTATTTT. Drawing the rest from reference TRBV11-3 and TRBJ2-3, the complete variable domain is EAGVVQSPRYKIIEKKQPVAFWCNPISGHNTLYWYLQNLGQGPELLIRYENEEAVDDSQLPKDRFSAERLKGVDSTLKIQPAELGDSAVYLCASSPGTSGAPRGTDTQYFGPGTRLTVL.

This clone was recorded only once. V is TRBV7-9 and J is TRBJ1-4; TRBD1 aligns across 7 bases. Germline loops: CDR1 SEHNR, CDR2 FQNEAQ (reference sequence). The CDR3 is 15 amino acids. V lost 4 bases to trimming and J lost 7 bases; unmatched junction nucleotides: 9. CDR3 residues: CASSSDREGSEKLFF. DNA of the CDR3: TGTGCCAGCAGCTCAGACAGGGAGGGGAGTGAAAAACTGTTTTTT.

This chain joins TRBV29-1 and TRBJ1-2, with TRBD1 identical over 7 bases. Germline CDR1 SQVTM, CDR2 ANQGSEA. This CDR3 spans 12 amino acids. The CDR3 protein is CTFSDRVDGYTF. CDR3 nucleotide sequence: TGCACCTTTTCAGACAGGGTGGACGGCTACACCTTC.

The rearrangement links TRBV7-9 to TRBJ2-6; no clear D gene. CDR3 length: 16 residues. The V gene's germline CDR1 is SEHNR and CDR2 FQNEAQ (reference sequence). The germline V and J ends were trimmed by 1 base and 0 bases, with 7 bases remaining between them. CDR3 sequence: CASSLEQSSGANVLTF. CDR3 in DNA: TGTGCCAGCAGCTTAGAACAGTCCTCTGGGGCCAACGTCCTGACTTTC.

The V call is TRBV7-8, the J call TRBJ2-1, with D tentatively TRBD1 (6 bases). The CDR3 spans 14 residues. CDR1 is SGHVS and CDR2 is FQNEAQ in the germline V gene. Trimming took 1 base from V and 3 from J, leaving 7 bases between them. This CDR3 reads CASSLEGVYNEQFF. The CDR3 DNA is TGTGCCAGCAGCTTAGAGGGGGTCTACAATGAGCAGTTCTTC. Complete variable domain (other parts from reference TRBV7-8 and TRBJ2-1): GAGVSQSPRYKVAKRGQDVALRCDPISGHVSLFWYQQALGQGPEFLTYFQNEAQLDKSGLPSDRFFAERPEGSVSTLKIQRTQQEDSAVYLCASSLEGVYNEQFFGPGTRLTVL.

CDR3 in amino acids: CASSLEGAHETQYF. As DNA, the CDR3 is TGTGCCAGCAGCTTGGAGGGGGCGCATGAGACCCAGTACTTC. The V gene is TRBV7-9, the J gene TRBJ2-5; a weak D match, TRBD1 (7 bases). Trimming removed 3 bases at V and 5 bases at J, with 13 bases between. The CDR3 totals 14 residues. Germline V CDR1 and CDR2: SEHNR, FQNEAQ (reference sequence). Looking up the rest from reference TRBV7-9 and TRBJ2-5 gives the full variable domain: DTGVSQNPRHKITKRGQNVTFRCDPISEHNRLYWYRQTLGQGPEFLTYFQNEAQLEKSRLLSDRFSAERPKGSFSTLEIQRTEQGDSAMYLCASSLEGAHETQYFGPGTRLLVL.

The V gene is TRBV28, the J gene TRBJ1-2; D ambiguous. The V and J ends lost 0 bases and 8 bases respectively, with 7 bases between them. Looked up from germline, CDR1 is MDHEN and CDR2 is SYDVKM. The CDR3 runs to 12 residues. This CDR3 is CASSLWRWGYTF. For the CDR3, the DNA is TGTGCCAGCAGTTTATGGCGTTGGGGCTACACCTTC.

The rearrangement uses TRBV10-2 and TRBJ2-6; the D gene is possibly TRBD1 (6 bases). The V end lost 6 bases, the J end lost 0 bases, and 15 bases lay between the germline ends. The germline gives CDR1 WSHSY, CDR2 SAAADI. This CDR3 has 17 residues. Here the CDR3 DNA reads TGCGCCAGCAGAAAGGGGGTTGCTAACTCTGGGGCCAACGTCCTGACTTTC. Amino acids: CASRKGVANSGANVLTF.

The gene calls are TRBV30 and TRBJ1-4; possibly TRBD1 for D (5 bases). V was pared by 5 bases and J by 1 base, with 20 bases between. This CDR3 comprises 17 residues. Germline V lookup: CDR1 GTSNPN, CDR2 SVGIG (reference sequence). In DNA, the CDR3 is TGTGCCTGGGGAGGAGGGGCCGCACGCCAAACTAATGAAAAACTGTTTTTT. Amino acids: CAWGGGAARQTNEKLFF.

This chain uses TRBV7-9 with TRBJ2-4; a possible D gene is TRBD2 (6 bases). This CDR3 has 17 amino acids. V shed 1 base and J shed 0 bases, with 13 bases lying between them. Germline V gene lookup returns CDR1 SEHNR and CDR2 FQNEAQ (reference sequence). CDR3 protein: CASSLVVAVLAKNIQYF. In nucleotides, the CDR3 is TGTGCCAGCAGCTTAGTGGTAGCGGTCCTAGCCAAAAACATTCAGTACTTC. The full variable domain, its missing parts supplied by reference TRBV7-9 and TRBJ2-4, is DTGVSQNPRHKITKRGQNVTFRCDPISEHNRLYWYRQTLGQGPEFLTYFQNEAQLEKSRLLSDRFSAERPKGSFSTLEIQRTEQGDSAMYLCASSLVVAVLAKNIQYFGAGTRLSVL.

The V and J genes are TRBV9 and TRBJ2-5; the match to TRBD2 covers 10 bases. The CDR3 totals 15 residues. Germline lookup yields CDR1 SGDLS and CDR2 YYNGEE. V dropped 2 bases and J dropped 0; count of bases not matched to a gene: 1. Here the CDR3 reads CASSVTSGYQETQYF. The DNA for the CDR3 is TGTGCCAGCAGCGTGACTAGCGGGTACCAAGAGACCCAGTACTTC. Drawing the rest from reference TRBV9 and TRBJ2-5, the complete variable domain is DSGVTQTPKHLITATGQRVTLRCSPRSGDLSVYWYQQSLDQGLQFLIQYYNGEERAKGNILERFSAQQFPDLHSELNLSSLELGDSALYFCASSVTSGYQETQYFGPGTRLLVL.

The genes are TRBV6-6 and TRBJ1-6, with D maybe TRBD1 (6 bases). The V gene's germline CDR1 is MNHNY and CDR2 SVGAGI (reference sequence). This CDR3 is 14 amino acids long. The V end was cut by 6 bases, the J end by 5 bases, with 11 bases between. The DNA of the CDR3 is TGTGCCAGCAGAGGGGGAGTTAATAATTCACCCCTCCACTTT. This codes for CASRGGVNNSPLHF.

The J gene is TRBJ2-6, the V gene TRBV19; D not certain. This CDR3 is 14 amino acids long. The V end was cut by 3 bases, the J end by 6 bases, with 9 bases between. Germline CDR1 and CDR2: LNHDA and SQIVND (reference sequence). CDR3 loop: CASSMAETANVLTF. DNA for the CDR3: TGTGCCAGTAGTATGGCAGAAACGGCCAACGTCCTGACTTTC. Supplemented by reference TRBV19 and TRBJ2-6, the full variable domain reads DGGITQSPKYLFRKEGQNVTLSCEQNLNHDAMYWYRQDPGQGLRLIYYSQIVNDFQKGDIAEGYSVSREKKESFPLTVTSAQKNPTAFYLCASSMAETANVLTFGAGSRLTVL.

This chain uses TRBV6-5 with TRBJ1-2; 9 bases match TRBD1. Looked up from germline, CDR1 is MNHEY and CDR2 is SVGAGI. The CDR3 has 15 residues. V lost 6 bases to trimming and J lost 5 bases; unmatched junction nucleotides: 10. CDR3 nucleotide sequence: TGTGCCAGCAGAACGACGGGGACAGGGCCTTATGGCTACACCTTC. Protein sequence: CASRTTGTGPYGYTF.